This T cell receptor beta chain was profiled in a study of blood T cells in healthy people across ages (dated by TCRdb to between 2015 and 2016). About the full investigation: In model experiments, roughly one uniquely barcoded TCR beta cDNA molecule per two T cells was captured by template switching. The study measured age-related changes in TCR beta repertoire diversity using deep sequencing normalized with unique cDNA molecular identifiers. Two additional independent replicas of 1 million unique cDNA reads from the same blood draw were analyzed for two donors (one aged 18 to 30 and one aged 80 or older). Donors were grouped into four age groups: young (average approximately 16 years), middle-aged (roughly 37), aged (62) and long-lived (around 82). To avoid experimental bias, donors of different ages were randomly spread across the sequencing lanes.

The CDR3 has 15 amino acids, counting the end cysteine and phenylalanine. Just CDR3 DNA is preserved here, 45 bases in frame from base 1. V is trimmed back by 5 bases and J by 2 bases, and the junction contains 7 bases that no gene match accounts for. Via the germline V gene (reference sequence), CDR1 is SEHNR and CDR2 FQNEAQ. Remarks on this clonotype: The antigen it binds to is not known. Base qualities are not at hand, and no much larger clone is one base apart.

The receptor library was made with 5' RACE. Instrument on record: Illumina HiSeq 2500. A second PCR of roughly 7 to 12 cycles was run with a J-beta primer mix and a sample-barcoded 5' primer. Each TCR beta cDNA molecule received a unique molecular identifier from a template-switch 5' adaptor carrying 12 random nucleotides. Each sample yielded at least 3 million CDR3-containing paired-end reads. First-strand cDNA synthesis was performed from all RNA using the Mint cDNA synthesis kit, with priming by a TRBC-specific oligonucleotide. Following uracil-DNA glycosylase treatment, a first 18-cycle PCR with universal primers M1SS and BC2_uni_R was performed on all cDNA. The source study handled its data this way. Normalization of each sample was performed by random selection of 1 million high-quality reads, each carrying a distinct molecular identifier. Reads with shared molecular identifiers were discarded instead of being binned into consensus sequences. CDR3 identification, clonotype clustering and error correction used MiTCR with a Q25 quality threshold and the strictest error-elimination algorithm. A nonparametric unseen species model with Euler transformation was used to estimate lower-bound total TCR beta diversity. TCRdb passed the public sequencing reads through fastp at Q25 and MiXCR, retaining productive beta sequences. Rows are unified per CDR3 protein, each entry keeping the most common DNA and genes. TCRdb, not the authors, supplied the V and J calls. The sample table shows some 710,000 distinct CDR3 sequences, and about 20% are seen once. Of the sample, about 22% is held by the ten largest clones.

The approximately 40 donors, aged 6 to 90 years, were systemically healthy Caucasian individuals from Russia. Approximately 9 milliliters of peripheral blood were collected from each donor into EDTA-treated Vacutainer tubes. Ficoll-Paque density-gradient centrifugation was used to isolate PBMCs, with at least 6.5 million per sample. Total RNA, at least 6 micrograms per sample, was extracted from PBMCs with Trizol reagent. For every donor, an aliquot of PBMCs went through flow cytometry to measure the percentages of naive CD45RAhigh/CD27high T cells. Beyond this particular receptor, the publication reports: The percentage of naive T cells measured by flow cytometry correlated strongly with observed TCR beta diversity. Compared with the aged group, more naive CD4+ T cells, fewer expanded clones and increased TCR diversity were shown by the long-lived group, suggesting age selection. As age increased, observed TCR beta diversity per million T cells dropped in a roughly linear way, and a significant reduction was already evident by age about 36. Because donor CMV infection status was unknown, age-related changes in expanded clonotypes were potentially confounded. Because profiling used bulk unsorted PBMCs, naive and antigen-experienced compartments could not be compared conclusively. Estimates of total diversity based on one million sequenced T cells were considered lower bounds and underestimates.

The V and J segments used are TRBV7-9 and TRBJ1-2, with 8 bases aligning to TRBD1. The sequence was obtained from an older man in good health. The specimen sequenced was blood. Read as DNA, the sequence is TGTGCCAGCAGCCCGGCATGGACAGGGAACTATGGCTACACCTTC. This encodes CASSPAWTGNYGYTF.